This section outlines one T cell receptor beta chain sequence together with its context. This clonotype was observed a few times. The antigen it recognizes is unknown. The record has no base qualities; no much larger clone is one base away. Preparation of the library involved PCR. Sequencing relied on an Illumina HiSeq 2500. TCR libraries were prepared with molecular barcoding, using unique molecular identifiers to normalize TCRbeta repertoire quantification. TCRdb took the public reads, trimmed them with fastp at Q25, ran MiXCR for clone calling and kept in-frame beta chains. Entries are consolidated by CDR3 protein sequence, retaining the most common genes and DNA. This sample holds 490,000 or so distinct CDR3 sequences; about 10% were observed only once. Of the sample, roughly 2% falls within the top ten clones. This record comes from a study of T-cell reconstitution after alpha-beta-depleted transplantation in children (dated by TCRdb to the mid-2010s). About the full investigation: Using TCR repertoire profiling, the study followed T-cell immune reconstitution in a quantitative way in children after TCRalphabeta/CD19-depleted allogeneic hematopoietic cell transplantation.

Overall results and qualifications from the work: In some patients, the high TCRbeta diversity seen at day 60 was put down to recipient T cells and intrathymic progenitors that had survived conditioning. The apparently early recovery of alphabetaT-cell counts about two months after transplant reportedly depended on only several hundred rapidly expanded clones that came from non-depleted graft cells. Hyperexpanded clone frequencies declined over subsequent months; after one year, T-cell counts and TCRbeta diversity were mostly attributed to newly produced T cells.

The germline V gene (reference sequence) gives CDR1 as DFQATT and CDR2 as SNEGSKA. V and J lose 0 bases and 4 bases, and a span of 15 bases separates them. The CDR3 goes from the cysteine to the phenylalanine over 15 residues. The DNA shown is the 45-base CDR3, in frame from base 1. The treatment or condition label corresponds to: allogeneic hematopoietic cell transplantation with graft depleted of TCRalphabeta T cells and CD19 B cells. The children who served as transplant recipients had been given grafts of TCRalphabeta/CD19-depleted allogeneic hematopoietic cells. This receptor chain uses TRBV20-1 and TRBJ2-5; TRBD2 is possibly the D segment (5 matching bases). The sequence was obtained from a child aged 2 to 15 with inherited bone marrow failure, due to receive a stem cell transplant. This specimen was PBMCs, taken before TCRalphabeta/CD19-depleted stem cell transplant. In nucleotides, the sequence is TGCAGTGCTAGAGACCGAAGGGAGAATGGAGAGACCCAGTACTTC. Its translation reads: CSARDRRENGETQYF.